These 30 T cell receptor beta chains were sequenced from one sample in a study of post-analysis software for immune sequencing data. The library was made from cDNA and included unique molecular identifiers. From the PCR reads, TCRdb called clonotypes with MiXCR, one entry per CDR3 protein. This table has hundreds of thousands of distinct CDR3 sequences, 53% appearing once. Findings of the study overall: A few TRBV segments (TRBV5-6, TRBV5-1 and TRBV20-1 among them) occurred more frequently in patients than in controls.

No antigen is known for these receptors. The sequenced sample consisted of blood. All receptors come from a girl between 5 and 17 years old with multiple sclerosis.

This clonotype appeared once. The chain couples TRBV15 to TRBJ2-5, with D perhaps matching TRBD1 or TRBD2 (5 bases each). The germline V gene has CDR1 LNHNV and CDR2 YYDKDF (reference sequence). The CDR3 spans 12 residues. Trimming removed 5 bases at V and 2 bases at J, with 6 bases between. The CDR3 coding sequence is TGTGCCACCAGCGAGGGGCAAGAGACCCAGTACTTC. Translating it yields CATSEGQETQYF. Supplemented by reference TRBV15 and TRBJ2-5, the full variable domain reads DAMVIQNPRYQVTQFGKPVTLSCSQTLNHNVMYWYQQKSSQAPKLLFHYYDKDFNNEADTPDNFQSRRPNTSFCFLDIRSPGLGDTAMYLCATSEGQETQYFGPGTRLLVL.

The V gene is TRBV12-5, the J gene TRBJ2-5; no reliable D call. The J call could be wrong; TRBJ2-7 is a better fit for the DNA end. This CDR3 is built from 15 residues. Germline V gene lookup returns CDR1 LGHNT and CDR2 FRNRAP. CDR3 nucleotide sequence: TGTGCTAGTGGCTATGGGCAGGCCATGGGCTACGAGCAGTACTTC. This translates into CASGYGQAMGYEQYF.

Regarding this clonotype: Its ends do not fully match the called genes, so a read error is possible. V and J are TRBV7-2 and TRBJ1-2, with D possibly being TRBD1 (6 bases). The germline gives CDR1 SGHTA, CDR2 FQGNSA. This CDR3 has 14 residues. DNA of the CDR3: TGTGCCAGCACCTACAGGGAGCGGGGCTATGGCAACACCTTC. Its translation: CASTYRERGYGNTF.

The chain is built from TRBV20-1 and TRBJ1-6; D is undetermined. The germline gives CDR1 DFQATT, CDR2 SNEGSKA (reference sequence). CDR3 length equals 15 residues. Deletions cut 5 bases from V and 0 bases from J, with 11 bases between. The CDR3 loop is CSASHDYSYNSPLHF. CDR3 coding DNA: TGCAGTGCTTCACACGATTACTCCTATAATTCACCCCTCCACTTT.

This clonotype appeared a few times. This chain connects TRBV7-9 to TRBJ2-1, with 11 positions matching TRBD2. This CDR3 contains 16 residues. Trimming removed 2 bases from V and 8 bases from J; junction bases left unmatched: 8. Per germline, CDR1 SEHNR and CDR2 FQNEAQ (reference sequence). The CDR3 here is CASSLSSGGYPDEQFF. DNA for the CDR3: TGTGCCAGCAGCTTATCTAGCGGGGGGTACCCAGATGAGCAGTTCTTC.

Only a few counts were recorded for this clonotype. This chain uses TRBV20-1 with TRBJ2-7; D unclear. This CDR3 has 14 residues. The V end was cut by 1 base, the J end by 2 bases, with 12 bases between. The germline CDR1 and CDR2 sequences are DFQATT and SNEGSKA (reference sequence). The CDR3 DNA sequence: TGCAGTGCTAGAGGTCCTTTTAGCACCTACGAGCAGTACTTC. Translating it yields CSARGPFSTYEQYF.

V and J are TRBV29-1 and TRBJ1-4; D not certain. The CDR3 loop spans 18 amino acids. CDR1 SQVTM and CDR2 ANQGSEA come from the germline V gene. Deletions cut 2 bases from V and 8 bases from J, with 27 bases between. The CDR3 sequence is CSVERSSNEKLFSEKLFF. CDR3 in DNA: TGCAGCGTTGAACGCAGCTCTAATGAAAAACTGTTTTCCGAAAAACTGTTTTTT.

This clonotype was counted only a few times. The genes are TRBV6-5 and TRBJ2-6; D gene unclear. This CDR3 is 15 amino acids long. Looked up from germline, CDR1 is MNHEY and CDR2 is SVGAGI. The germline V and J ends were trimmed by 0 bases and 0 bases, with 3 bases remaining between them. The CDR3 reads CASSYSGSGANVLTF. In DNA, the CDR3 is TGTGCCAGCAGTTACTCAGGCTCTGGGGCCAACGTCCTGACTTTC.

This clonotype was observed a few times. The chain joins TRBV11-2 to TRBJ2-7; D is unclear. TRBJ2-5 matches the DNA end more closely, so the J call is doubtful. This CDR3 is built from 16 residues. Looked up from germline, CDR1 is SGHAT and CDR2 is FQNNGV. This chain's CDR3 is CASSLDQLGFRETQYF. The CDR3, as DNA: TGTGCCAGCAGCTTAGATCAGTTGGGGTTCCGCGAGACCCAGTACTTC.

This clonotype was observed a handful of times. This sequence joins TRBV15 and TRBJ2-4; 8 positions agree with TRBD1. The CDR3 extends over 16 amino acids. The germline V gene encodes CDR1 LNHNV and CDR2 YYDKDF (reference sequence). The junction had 10 bases not matched to a gene; V was cut back by 3 bases and J by 6 bases. This CDR3 is CATSSEAGGWVNIQYF. The CDR3 nucleotides are TGTGCCACCAGCAGCGAGGCAGGGGGCTGGGTAAACATTCAGTACTTC.

The rearrangement uses TRBV28 and TRBJ2-7; 8 bases line up with TRBD1. The J segment lost 1 base and the V segment lost 3 bases, leaving 5 bases of the junction unmatched. The CDR3 contains 15 residues. Germline values: CDR1 MDHEN, CDR2 SYDVKM. CDR3 in amino acids: CASSFQGAGSYEQYF. In DNA, the CDR3 is TGTGCCAGCAGTTTCCAGGGGGCGGGTTCCTACGAGCAGTACTTC.

This chain links TRBV20-1 with TRBJ2-1; 9 bases align to TRBD2. This CDR3 has 16 residues. The V gene's germline CDR1 is DFQATT and CDR2 SNEGSKA (reference sequence). The V segment lost 8 bases and the J segment 9 bases; nucleotides outside the gene matches: 20. This CDR3 is CSTSDLREGLRSEQFF. CDR3 DNA: TGCAGTACCAGCGATCTGCGGGAGGGCCTTAGGAGTGAGCAGTTCTTC.

This chain joins TRBV25-1 and TRBJ2-4, with 9 positions matching TRBD1. This CDR3 region has 16 residues. V shed 4 bases, J shed 1 base, and the junction held 5 bases outside the gene matches. Germline-derived CDR1 and CDR2 are MGHDK and SYGVNS. Here the CDR3 reads CASSGTGALAKNIQYF. The CDR3 nucleotides are TGTGCCAGCAGTGGGACAGGGGCACTTGCCAAAAACATTCAGTACTTC.

This sequence joins TRBV15 and TRBJ2-7; either TRBD1 or TRBD2 may supply D (6 bases each). Per germline, CDR1 LNHNV and CDR2 YYDKDF (reference sequence). The CDR3 loop spans 13 amino acids. The germline V and J ends were trimmed by 8 bases and 1 base, with 12 bases remaining between them. CDR3 DNA: TGTGCCACCGTAGGGGGGCCTTCCTACGAGCAGTACTTC. Its protein product is CATVGGPSYEQYF.

This sequence joins TRBV14 and TRBJ2-3, with D hard to call. The germline V gene encodes CDR1 SGHDN and CDR2 FVKESK. The CDR3 loop spans 14 amino acids. Trimming removed 1 base from V and 3 bases from J, with 8 bases in between. The CDR3 sequence is CASSQVFPTDTQYF. The CDR3 region has the DNA TGTGCCAGCAGCCAAGTCTTCCCTACAGATACGCAGTATTTT.

This clonotype was recorded a few times. The rearrangement uses TRBV20-1 and TRBJ2-7; 7 bases are a match to TRBD1. The CDR3 contains 16 residues. V lost 0 bases, J lost 2 bases, and 10 bases stayed unmatched. Per the germline V gene, CDR1 is DFQATT and CDR2 is SNEGSKA (reference sequence). This chain's CDR3 is CSARDARQGSTYEQYF. CDR3 nucleotide sequence: TGCAGTGCTAGAGATGCGAGACAGGGTTCGACCTACGAGCAGTACTTC.

The J gene is TRBJ2-2, the V gene TRBV5-1, with D possibly called TRBD1 or TRBD2 (5 bases each). Germline-derived CDR1 and CDR2 are SGHRS and YFSETQ. Trimming took 4 bases from V and 4 from J, leaving 14 bases between them. The CDR3 covers 15 residues. The CDR3 protein is CASSIRDVSTGELFF. Written as DNA, the CDR3 is TGCGCCAGCAGCATCCGGGACGTGAGCACCGGGGAGCTGTTTTTT.

The V and J genes are TRBV5-1 and TRBJ1-2, with D maybe TRBD1 (5 bases). Trimming pared 5 bases from V and 5 bases from J, leaving 16 bases between. This CDR3 is built from 14 residues. Per the germline V gene, CDR1 is SGHRS and CDR2 is YFSETQ. The CDR3 sequence: CASSREGQGYGYTF. For the CDR3, the DNA is TGCGCCAGCAGTCGTGAGGGGCAGGGATATGGCTACACCTTC.

The chain has TRBV19 and TRBJ2-3, with TRBD2 matching 15 bases. CDR3 length equals 14 residues. V was pared by 8 bases and J by 3 bases, with 0 bases of the junction left unmatched. Germline CDR1 and CDR2: LNHDA and SQIVND (reference sequence). The CDR3 bases are TGTGCCAGTGGACTAGCGGGGGGGACAGATACGCAGTATTTT. It is translated as CASGLAGGTDTQYF.

This clonotype was seen more than once but under ten times. The chain carries TRBV5-1 and TRBJ2-3; tentative D call: TRBD2 (5 bases). Trimming stripped 4 bases from V and 4 bases from J, with 10 bases between. Germline-derived CDR1 and CDR2 are SGHRS and YFSETQ. The CDR3 has 13 amino acids. The DNA for the CDR3 is TGCGCCAGCAGCCCGGACTCTGCAGATACGCAGTATTTT. It translates to CASSPDSADTQYF.

V and J are TRBV29-1 and TRBJ2-5; D unresolved. The V end was cut by 7 bases, the J end by 1 base, with 13 bases between. In germline, CDR1 is SQVTM, CDR2 ANQGSEA. CDR3 length equals 13 residues. The CDR3 is CSAIGTPQETQYF. The CDR3 region has the DNA TGCAGCGCCATAGGCACGCCCCAAGAGACCCAGTACTTC.

V gene TRBV20-1 combines with J gene TRBJ2-5; possible D gene TRBD2, 6 bases. V lost 2 bases to trimming and J lost 3 bases, with 7 bases between them. CDR3 length: 12 residues. Germline loops: CDR1 DFQATT, CDR2 SNEGSKA (reference sequence). The CDR3 DNA reads as TGCAGTGCTAGACCTAGCGAAGAGACCCAGTACTTC. Translation: CSARPSEETQYF.

V is TRBV7-8 and J is TRBJ2-5, with a weak D call TRBD2 (7 bases). From germline, CDR1 is SGHVS and CDR2 FQNEAQ. CDR3 length equals 16 residues. V was clipped by 1 base and J by 4 bases, with 16 bases between them. CDR3 region: CASSLDGGGPRETQYF. Here the CDR3 DNA reads TGTGCCAGCAGCTTAGACGGCGGGGGCCCGAGAGAGACCCAGTACTTC.

The chain couples TRBV7-9 to TRBJ2-1; the D gene is possibly TRBD2 (5 bases). The CDR3 contains 16 residues. Trimming pared 5 bases from V and 8 bases from J, leaving 22 bases between. Germline CDR1 and CDR2: SEHNR and FQNEAQ (reference sequence). The chain's CDR3 is CASSPPVSVVSDEQFF. The CDR3 nucleotides are TGTGCCAGCAGCCCCCCAGTTAGCGTTGTTAGCGATGAGCAGTTCTTC.

This chain uses TRBV12-3 or TRBV12-4 with TRBJ2-1; 9 bases are a match to TRBD1. This CDR3 has 18 residues. Trimming at V came to 6 bases and at J to 4 bases, leaving 16 bases not matched to a gene. In DNA, the CDR3 is TGTGCCAGCAGACGGGACAGGGTCGAACCAAGCCCTTACAATGAGCAGTTCTTC. This gives the protein CASRRDRVEPSPYNEQFF.

This chain connects TRBV18 to TRBJ2-5; 9 bases agree with TRBD1. In germline, CDR1 is KGHSH, CDR2 LQKENI. CDR3 length: 17 residues. With V trimmed by 4 bases and J by 5 bases, 14 bases remained unmatched. CDR3 coding DNA: TGTGCCAGCTCACGAAGAGTGGACAGGGGAAGTCGTGAGACCCAGTACTTC. Its protein product is CASSRRVDRGSRETQYF.

This rearrangement joins TRBV5-6 to TRBJ2-7, with D possibly matching TRBD2 (6 bases). Germline V gives CDR1 SGHDT, CDR2 YYEEEE. This CDR3 contains 16 residues. With 1 base removed from V and 5 bases from J, the gap between germline ends came to 19 bases. The CDR3 region is CASSLLPLREVNEQYF. The CDR3 region has the DNA TGTGCCAGCAGCTTGTTACCCTTAAGGGAGGTCAACGAGCAGTACTTC.

The genes are TRBV29-1 and TRBJ1-2; 9 bases agree with TRBD1. CDR1 is SQVTM, CDR2 ANQGSEA, per germline. J lost 4 bases, V lost 6 bases, and 9 bases had no gene match. The length of the CDR3 is 14 residues. CDR3 DNA sequence: TGCAGCGTAACCACAGGGGGCTTGCTCTATGGCTACACCTTC. This codes for CSVTTGGLLYGYTF.

In its sample, this clonotype was seen many times. Relative to the germline gene, one junction end is altered; a read error may explain this. The CDR3 region has the DNA TGTGCCAGCAGCCTAGATGGGTATGGCTACACCTTC. This encodes CASSLDGYGYTF. The chain joins TRBV5-1 to TRBJ1-2; D not certain. CDR1 and CDR2 from the germline V gene are SGHRS and YFSETQ. The CDR3 is made up of 12 amino acids.

Only a few counts were recorded for this clonotype. This may arise from a read error, as a much more abundant clone is one base away. The chain carries TRBV7-6 and TRBJ2-1, with 11 bases identical to TRBD2. Matching the DNA end better, TRBJ2-7 makes the J call doubtful. Germline V lookup: CDR1 SGHVS, CDR2 FNYEAQ. The CDR3 contains 19 residues. In DNA form, the CDR3 reads TGTGCCAGCAGCTTGGGCCCTAGCGGGAGGCCTCCATCCTACAATGAGCAGTACTTC. This gives the protein CASSLGPSGRPPSYNEQYF.